This T cell receptor beta chain is drawn from a study of Graves' ophthalmopathy and Graves' hyperthyroidism. The TCR beta CDR3 regions underwent amplification from RNA transcripts. Following a first-round RT-PCR that used HTBI primers, a second-round multiplex PCR was carried out. In TCRdb, the multiplex PCR reads were re-called with MiXCR into one record per CDR3 protein. The sample carries about 620,000 distinct CDR3 sequences, approximately 22% recorded once. The CDR3 extends over 14 amino acids. The germline V gene encodes CDR1 MNHNS and CDR2 SASEGT. In regard to this clonotype: Its antigen is not known. Relative to the germline gene, one junction end is altered; a read error may explain this.

Study-level findings and limits: Distinction of ophthalmopathy from stable hyperthyroidism by a 13-signature model reached 85% to 90% sensitivity and 81.08% specificity. Blood also held most thyroid clonotypes expanded above 0.001 frequency.

More than 7.5 ml of fresh blood yielded the PBMCs by density gradient. The clonotype was recovered from a woman under 30 with stable Graves' hyperthyroidism. Some clones in this sample may be carry-over from other donors' samples. Sequenced: peripheral blood. This chain uses TRBV6-1 with TRBJ1-1, with D unresolved. CDR3 sequence: CASSEARGGRRACF. For the CDR3, the DNA is TGTGCCAGCAGTGAAGCGCGTGGTGGCAGGAGGGCTTGCTTT.